This entry lists 7 T cell receptor beta chains sequenced from one sample in a study of cytomegalovirus exposure and HLA in healthy donors. PCR employed 60 Vbeta and 13 Jbeta primers. Some clones are missing from TCRdb's copy, which holds only in-frame ones; the method was immunoSEQ multiplex PCR. The table includes about 150,000 clones, 65% to 80% detected once. What was sequenced was PBMCs. These receptors were taken from a man between 18 and 29 years old in good health and CMV-seronegative.

The V and J genes are TRBV13 and TRBJ1-5; unclear D gene. CDR1 is PRHDT, CDR2 FYEKMQ, per germline (reference sequence). This CDR3 is 15 amino acids long. V gave up 4 bases and J gave up 1 base, with 11 bases separating them. For the CDR3, the DNA is TGTGCCAGCAGCTACGGACTGCAAAGCAATCAGCCCCAGCATTTT. Translated: CASSYGLQSNQPQHF. Filled out from reference TRBV13 and TRBJ1-5, the complete variable domain reads AAGVIQSPRHLIKEKRETATLKCYPIPRHDTVYWYQQGPGQDPQFLISFYEKMQSDKGSIPDRFSAQQFSDYHSELNMSSLELGDSALYFCASSYGLQSNQPQHFGDGTRLSIL.

This clone was picked up a small number of times. The V gene is TRBV25-1, the J gene TRBJ1-2; weak D call: TRBD1 (6 bases). This CDR3 is 14 amino acids long. Trimming took off 1 base at V and 4 bases at J, with 10 bases between the two ends. Per the germline V gene, CDR1 is MGHDK and CDR2 is SYGVNS. Here the CDR3 DNA reads TGTGCCAGCAGTGAATCTGGCAGGGGCTATGGCTACACCTTC. Its translation: CASSESGRGYGYTF.

V and J are TRBV7-9 and TRBJ2-1, with 8 bases that match TRBD1. The V and J ends lost 1 base and 0 bases, in that order; junction bases with no gene match: 5. The germline V gene has CDR1 SEHNR and CDR2 FQNEAQ (reference sequence). This CDR3 comprises 17 residues. The CDR3, as DNA: TGTGCCAGCAGCTTAGTAGGTCAGGGGGCCTCCTACAATGAGCAGTTCTTC. It translates to CASSLVGQGASYNEQFF.

This chain connects TRBV29-1 to TRBJ1-1; D gene ambiguous. V was trimmed by 3 bases and J by 8 bases, leaving 10 bases between them. This CDR3 comprises 11 residues. CDR1 and CDR2 from the germline V gene are SQVTM and ANQGSEA. The CDR3 is CSVDRRGEAFF. CDR3 coding DNA: TGCAGCGTTGATCGGCGCGGAGAAGCTTTCTTT.

This clone showed up just a few times. This chain links TRBV9 with TRBJ1-2; TRBD1 matches at 9 bases. The length of the CDR3 is 14 residues. Trimming removed 3 bases from V and 5 bases from J; junction bases left unmatched: 5. From germline, CDR1 is SGDLS and CDR2 YYNGEE. CDR3 region: CASSAQGARYGYTF. The DNA for the CDR3 is TGTGCCAGCAGCGCACAGGGGGCTAGGTATGGCTACACCTTC.

V is TRBV7-9 and J is TRBJ1-1; D is undetermined. Trimming took 1 base from V and 0 from J, leaving 12 bases between them. Germline CDR1 and CDR2: SEHNR and FQNEAQ (reference sequence). The CDR3 extends over 16 amino acids. CDR3: CASSLDPRKMNTEAFF. The CDR3 DNA is TGTGCCAGCAGCTTAGACCCCAGGAAAATGAACACTGAAGCTTTCTTT.

Worth noting for this clone: Other DNA sequences in this sample translate to the same CDR3. The chain carries TRBV18 and TRBJ2-1; no firm D call. Germline V CDR1 and CDR2: KGHSH, LQKENI. The CDR3 loop spans 14 amino acids. V was cut by 6 bases and J by 0 bases, with 9 bases left in between. The CDR3 protein is CASSPPSSYNEQFF. CDR3 nucleotides: TGTGCCAGCTCCCCTCCGAGCTCCTACAATGAGCAGTTCTTC.